This TCR beta chain was captured in a study of blood T cell repertoires in COVID-19 (dated by TCRdb to the early 2020s). For context, the study as a whole: Collaborator samples came from the United States, Italy and Spain and covered acute and convalescent phases of COVID-19. The material from the prospective study consisted of cDNA or gDNA derived from T cells, B-cell-depleted T cells, or PBMCs. Deeply sampled blood TCRbeta repertoires from subjects exposed to, actively infected with, or recovered from COVID-19 were included in the dataset. The repertoires were released in a freely available public database intended as a resource for research on the immune response to SARS-CoV-2. Samples came from the ongoing ImmuneRACE study (first 160 participants) plus 1,254 subjects from 6 global collaborators. Sample metadata almost always included a de-identified subject ID, COVID-19 status, age in years and sex. Where HLA class I and class II types were available, the types were taken from metadata supplied by the sample provider, not from assay-based typing. Points the paper makes about the study in general: The quantity of clinical and demographic metadata differed by source and by participant and was supplied without curation.

Worth noting for this clone: The specificity of this receptor is unknown. No much larger clone is present one base from it, and per-base qualities are unavailable.

CDR1 and CDR2 were assigned from the germline V gene as SGHTA and FQGNSA. The CDR3 runs 16 amino acids, cysteine and phenylalanine included. Only the CDR3 part of the read is kept: 48 bases, read in frame from the first base. From V the trimming removes 3 bases and from J it removes 6 bases, while the gene matches leave 13 bases of the junction unaccounted for. TCRbeta CDR3 regions were amplified from genomic DNA using the immunoSEQ Assay, a bias-controlled multiplex PCR. On the study's bioinformatics: The number of nucleated cells in each sample was estimated by amplification of reference gene primers within the assay. To quantify the absolute abundance of each unique TCRbeta CDR3 rearrangement, sequence reads were collapsed and filtered. For each sample, productive Simpson clonality was calculated as the square root of Simpson's diversity index over productive rearrangements. TCRdb limited this immuneACCESS table to in-frame rearrangements with V and J called. A share of clones is missing; checked studies link under half to unresolved V genes, and the rest is unexplained. V, J and clone size were drawn from that table, and D and trimming were deduced from the DNA. This sample gives around 230,000 clones in total; less than 90% of them show up just once. 0.72% of the sample is taken by the ten largest.

Each collaborating institution followed its own protocols to collect whole blood in K2EDTA tubes. For TCRbeta analysis, collaborators shipped samples as frozen whole blood, isolated PBMCs, or DNA extracted from either of those sample types. The chain joins TRBV7-2 to TRBJ2-7, with 8 bases aligning to TRBD1. The sequenced material came from peripheral blood. This TCR was recovered from a man aged 40-49 years with acute or convalescent COVID-19. The CDR3 reads as follows: CASSFPRDRSSREQYF. The nucleotide sequence reads as follows: TGTGCCAGCAGCTTTCCCCGGGACAGGTCCTCCCGCGAGCAGTACTTC.